The T cell receptor (beta chain) described here comes from a study of blood T cell repertoires in COVID-19 (dated by TCRdb to 2018 to 2020). With regard to the full study: Collaborator samples came from the United States, Italy and Spain and covered acute and convalescent phases of COVID-19. Nearly every sample came with metadata listing a de-identified subject ID, COVID-19 status, age in years and sex. The prospective study material was composed of cDNA or gDNA derived from T cells, B-cell-depleted T cells, or PBMCs. The repertoires were released in a freely available public database intended as a resource for research on the immune response to SARS-CoV-2. Deeply sampled blood TCRbeta repertoires from subjects exposed to, actively infected with, or recovered from COVID-19 were included in the dataset. HLA class I and class II types, where available, came from metadata supplied by the sample provider rather than from assay-based typing. Samples came from the ongoing ImmuneRACE study (first 160 participants) plus 1,254 subjects from 6 global collaborators.

The immunoSEQ Assay, a bias-controlled multiplex PCR, was used to amplify TCRbeta CDR3 regions from genomic DNA. As for the authors' bioinformatics: The number of nucleated cells in each sample was estimated by amplification of reference gene primers within the assay. To quantify the absolute abundance of each unique TCRbeta CDR3 rearrangement, sequence reads were collapsed and filtered. For each sample, productive Simpson clonality was calculated by taking the square root of Simpson's diversity index across productive rearrangements. TCRdb mirrors the immuneACCESS table, restricted to in-frame sequences. Some clones are absent from its copies; in checked studies, under half trace to an unresolved V gene, and the reason for the others is unknown. The DNA gave D and trimming, while V, J and clone size come from that table. The sample data list 70,000 to 100,000 clones, and more than 85% of these were observed just once. The top ten clones comprise 1.5% to 2% of the sample.

The collaborating institutions used their own protocols to collect whole blood in K2EDTA tubes. For TCRbeta analysis, collaborator samples were shipped as frozen whole blood, as isolated PBMCs, or as DNA extracted from either sample type. As regards this clone: It has no known antigen specificity. Base qualities are not provided; no much larger clone lies one nucleotide away.

Measured from the cysteine to the phenylalanine, the CDR3 is 15 residues long. Only the CDR3 part of the read is kept: 45 bases, read in frame from the first base. CDR1 and CDR2, looked up from the germline V gene (reference sequence), are LNHNV and YYDKDF. Trimming removed 4 bases from V and 3 bases from J; the gene matches leave 4 bases unexplained. On the study overall, not on this receptor specifically: The quantity of clinical and demographic metadata differed by source and by participant and was supplied without curation.

The chain couples TRBV15 to TRBJ2-4, with 9 junctional bases fitting TRBD2. This sequence was found in a man in his 60s with acute or convalescent COVID-19. Sequencing input: peripheral blood. The DNA is as follows: TGTGCCACCAGCAAGGTAGCGGGAGTCAAAAACATTCAGTACTTC. This sequence encodes CATSKVAGVKNIQYF.